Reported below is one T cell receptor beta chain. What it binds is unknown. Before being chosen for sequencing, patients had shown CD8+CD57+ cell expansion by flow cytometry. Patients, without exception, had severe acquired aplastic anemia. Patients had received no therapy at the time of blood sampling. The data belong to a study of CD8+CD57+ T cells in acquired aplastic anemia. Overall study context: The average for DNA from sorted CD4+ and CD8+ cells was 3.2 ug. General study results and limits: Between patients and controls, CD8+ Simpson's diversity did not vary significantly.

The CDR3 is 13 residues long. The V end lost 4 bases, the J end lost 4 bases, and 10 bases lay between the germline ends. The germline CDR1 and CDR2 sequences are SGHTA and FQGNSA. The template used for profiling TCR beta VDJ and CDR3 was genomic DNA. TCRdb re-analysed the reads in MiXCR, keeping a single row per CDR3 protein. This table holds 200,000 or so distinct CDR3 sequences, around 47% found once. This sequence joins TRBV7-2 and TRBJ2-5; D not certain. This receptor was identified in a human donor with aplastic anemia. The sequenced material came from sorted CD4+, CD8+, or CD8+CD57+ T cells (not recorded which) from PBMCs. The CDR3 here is CASSYSLTETQYF. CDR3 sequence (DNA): TGTGCCAGCAGCTACTCTTTGACAGAGACCCAGTACTTC. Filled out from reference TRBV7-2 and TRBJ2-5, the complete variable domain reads GAGVSQSPSNKVTEKGKDVELRCDPISGHTALYWYRQSLGQGLEFLIYFQGNSAPDKSGLPSDRFSAERTGGSVSTLTIQRTQQEDSAVYLCASSYSLTETQYFGPGTRLLVL.